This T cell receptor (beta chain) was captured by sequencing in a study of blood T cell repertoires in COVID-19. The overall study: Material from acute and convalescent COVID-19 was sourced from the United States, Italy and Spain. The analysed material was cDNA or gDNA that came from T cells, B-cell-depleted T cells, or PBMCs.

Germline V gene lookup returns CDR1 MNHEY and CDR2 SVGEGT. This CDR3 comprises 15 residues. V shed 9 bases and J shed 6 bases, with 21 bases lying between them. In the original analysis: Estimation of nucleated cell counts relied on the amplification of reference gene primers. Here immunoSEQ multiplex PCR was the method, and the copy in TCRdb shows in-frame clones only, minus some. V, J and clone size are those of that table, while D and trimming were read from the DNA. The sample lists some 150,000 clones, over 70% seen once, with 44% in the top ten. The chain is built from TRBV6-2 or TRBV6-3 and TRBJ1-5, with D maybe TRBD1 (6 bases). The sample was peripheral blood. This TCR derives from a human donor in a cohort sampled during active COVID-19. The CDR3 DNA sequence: TGTGCCAGTGGCCCTCGGCAGGGGTTAGGTCAGCCCCAGCATTTT. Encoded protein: CASGPRQGLGQPQHF.